This T cell receptor (beta chain) was obtained from a study of shared clonotypes between healthy human individuals. The data were produced by immunoSEQ multiplex PCR, yet TCRdb's version contains in-frame clones alone and is incomplete. The sample consists of approximately 530,000 clones, around 96% of them appearing once. This CDR3 spans 15 amino acids. CDR1 is SGHRS and CDR2 is YFSETQ in the germline V gene. Trimming removed 4 bases from V and 3 bases from J; junction bases left unmatched: 3. The receptor was isolated from a young woman in good health. The rearrangement links TRBV5-1 to TRBJ2-5; 13 bases agree with TRBD2. What was sequenced was naive CD4+ T cells sorted from blood. The subset: CD45RA+ positively selected. DNA for the CDR3: TGCGCCAGCAGCCAACTAGCGGGAGGGGAAGAGACCCAGTACTTC. This gives the protein CASSQLAGGEETQYF.